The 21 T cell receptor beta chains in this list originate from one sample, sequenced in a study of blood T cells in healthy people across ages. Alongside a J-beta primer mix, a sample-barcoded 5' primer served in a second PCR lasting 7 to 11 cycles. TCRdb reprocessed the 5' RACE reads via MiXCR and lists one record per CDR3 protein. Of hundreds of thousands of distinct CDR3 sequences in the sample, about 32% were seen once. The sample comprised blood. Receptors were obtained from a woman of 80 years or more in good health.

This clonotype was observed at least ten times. CDR3 in amino acids: CASSLRPGTSGGAYEQYF. The CDR3 coding sequence is TGTGCCAGCAGCTTGAGGCCCGGGACTAGCGGGGGGGCCTACGAGCAGTACTTC. This chain connects TRBV7-2 to TRBJ2-7, with 16 bases fitting TRBD2. The CDR3 covers 18 residues. V lost 3 bases, J lost 2 bases, and 7 bases stayed unmatched. Per the germline V gene, CDR1 is SGHTA and CDR2 is FQGNSA. The variable domain in full, with the rest retrieved from reference TRBV7-2 and TRBJ2-7, is GAGVSQSPSNKVTEKGKDVELRCDPISGHTALYWYRQSLGQGLEFLIYFQGNSAPDKSGLPSDRFSAERTGGSVSTLTIQRTQQEDSAVYLCASSLRPGTSGGAYEQYFGPGTRLTVT.

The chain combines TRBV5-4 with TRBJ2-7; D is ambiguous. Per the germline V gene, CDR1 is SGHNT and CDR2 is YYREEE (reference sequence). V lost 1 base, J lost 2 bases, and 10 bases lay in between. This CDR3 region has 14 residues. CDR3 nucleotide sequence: TGTGCCAGCAGCTTGTACGGCACACCCTACGAGCAGTACTTC. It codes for CASSLYGTPYEQYF.

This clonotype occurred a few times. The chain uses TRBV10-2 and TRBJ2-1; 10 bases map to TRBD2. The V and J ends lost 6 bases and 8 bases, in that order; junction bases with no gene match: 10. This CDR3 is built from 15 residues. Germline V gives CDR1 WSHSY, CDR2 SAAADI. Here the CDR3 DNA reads TGCGCCAGCAGGGAGGGAGCGGGGGGGCCCTATGAGCAGTTCTTC. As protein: CASREGAGGPYEQFF.

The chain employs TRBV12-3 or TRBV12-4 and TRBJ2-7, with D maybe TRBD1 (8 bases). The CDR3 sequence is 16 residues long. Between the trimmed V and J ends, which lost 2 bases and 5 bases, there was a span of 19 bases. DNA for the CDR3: TGTGCCAGCAGTTTAAAGGGCAGGGGGCTAGCGGACGAGCAGTACTTC. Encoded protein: CASSLKGRGLADEQYF.

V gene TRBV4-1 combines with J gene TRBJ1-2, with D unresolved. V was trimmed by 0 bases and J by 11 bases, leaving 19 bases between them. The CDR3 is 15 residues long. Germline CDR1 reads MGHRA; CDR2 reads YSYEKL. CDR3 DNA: TGCGCCAGCAGCCAAGATCCGTGGCCCTCCGACTCTTACACCTTC. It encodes CASSQDPWPSDSYTF.

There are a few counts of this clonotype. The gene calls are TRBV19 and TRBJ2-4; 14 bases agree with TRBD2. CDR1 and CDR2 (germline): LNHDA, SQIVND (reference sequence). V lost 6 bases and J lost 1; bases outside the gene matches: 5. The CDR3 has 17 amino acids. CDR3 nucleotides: TGTGCCAGTAGGACTAGCGGGGGGGCCCCGGCCAAAAACATTCAGTACTTC. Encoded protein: CASRTSGGAPAKNIQYF.

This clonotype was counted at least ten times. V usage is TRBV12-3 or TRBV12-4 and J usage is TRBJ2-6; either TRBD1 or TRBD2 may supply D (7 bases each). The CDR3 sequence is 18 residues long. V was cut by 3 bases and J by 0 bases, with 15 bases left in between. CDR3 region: CASSFQGGTASGANVLTF. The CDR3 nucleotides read TGTGCCAGCAGTTTTCAGGGAGGGACAGCCTCTGGGGCCAACGTCCTGACTTTC.

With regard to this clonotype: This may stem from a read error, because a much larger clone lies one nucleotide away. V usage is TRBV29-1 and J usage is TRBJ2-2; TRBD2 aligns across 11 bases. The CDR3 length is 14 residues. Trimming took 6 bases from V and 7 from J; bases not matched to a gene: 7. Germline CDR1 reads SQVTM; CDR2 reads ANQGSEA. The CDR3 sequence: CSVETSGVCGELFF. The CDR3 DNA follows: TGCAGCGTCGAGACTAGCGGGGTCTGCGGGGAGCTGTTTTTT.

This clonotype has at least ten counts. CDR3 bases: TGTGCCAGCAATAAGGACAGAGTGGAGACAGATACGCAGTATTTT. Translation gives CASNKDRVETDTQYF. This rearrangement joins TRBV28 to TRBJ2-3; possible D gene TRBD1, 6 bases. This CDR3 has 15 amino acids. Germline CDR1 is MDHEN and CDR2 is SYDVKM. V was clipped by 7 bases and J by 3 bases, with 17 bases between them.

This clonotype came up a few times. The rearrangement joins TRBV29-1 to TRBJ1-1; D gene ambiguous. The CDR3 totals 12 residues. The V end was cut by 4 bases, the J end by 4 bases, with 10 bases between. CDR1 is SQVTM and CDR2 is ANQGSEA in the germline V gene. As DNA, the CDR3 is TGCAGCGTTGGGGTTTTTGGCACTGAAGCTTTCTTT. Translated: CSVGVFGTEAFF.

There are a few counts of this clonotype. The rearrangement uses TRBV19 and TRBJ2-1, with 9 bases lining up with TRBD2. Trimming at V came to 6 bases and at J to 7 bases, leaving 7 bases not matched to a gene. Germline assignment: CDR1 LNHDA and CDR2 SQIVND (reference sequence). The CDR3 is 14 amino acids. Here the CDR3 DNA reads TGTGCCAGTAGGGGCGGGGGGGAACAGAATGAGCAGTTCTTC. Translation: CASRGGGEQNEQFF.

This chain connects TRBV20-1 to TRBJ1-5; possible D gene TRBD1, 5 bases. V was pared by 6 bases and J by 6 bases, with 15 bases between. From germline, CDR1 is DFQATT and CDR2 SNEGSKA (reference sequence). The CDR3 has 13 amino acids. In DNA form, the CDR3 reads TGCAGTGCGGGGCGGGGCTGGAGTCAGCCCCAGCATTTT. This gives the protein CSAGRGWSQPQHF.

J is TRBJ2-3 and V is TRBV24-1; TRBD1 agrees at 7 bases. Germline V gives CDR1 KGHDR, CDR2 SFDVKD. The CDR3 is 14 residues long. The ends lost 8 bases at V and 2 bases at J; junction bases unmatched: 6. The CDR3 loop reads CATTPGGDTDTQYF. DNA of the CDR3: TGTGCCACCACTCCAGGGGGAGACACAGATACGCAGTATTTT.

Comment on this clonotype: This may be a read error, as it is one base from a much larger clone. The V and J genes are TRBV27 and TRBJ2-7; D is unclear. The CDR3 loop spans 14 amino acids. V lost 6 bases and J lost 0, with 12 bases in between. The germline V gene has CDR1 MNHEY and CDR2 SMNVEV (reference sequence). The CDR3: CASRFNWASYEQYF. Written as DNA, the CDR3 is TGTGCCAGCAGGTTCAATTGGGCCTCCTACGAGCAGTACTTC.

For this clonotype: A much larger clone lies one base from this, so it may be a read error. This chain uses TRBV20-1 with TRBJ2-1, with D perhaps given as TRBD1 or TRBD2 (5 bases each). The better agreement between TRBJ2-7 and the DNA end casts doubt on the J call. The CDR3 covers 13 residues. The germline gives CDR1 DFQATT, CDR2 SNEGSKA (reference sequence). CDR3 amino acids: CNASGAGYNEQYF. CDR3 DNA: TGCAATGCTAGTGGGGCGGGTTACAATGAGCAGTACTTC.

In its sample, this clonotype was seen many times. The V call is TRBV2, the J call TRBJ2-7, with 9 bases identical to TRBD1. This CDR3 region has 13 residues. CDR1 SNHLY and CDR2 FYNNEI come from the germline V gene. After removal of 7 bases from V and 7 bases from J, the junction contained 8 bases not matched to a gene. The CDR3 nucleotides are TGTGCCAGCAAGGGACAGGGCCTGGCGGAGCAGTACTTC. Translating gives CASKGQGLAEQYF.

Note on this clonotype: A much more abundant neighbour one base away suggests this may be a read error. The CDR3 DNA sequence: TGTGCCAGCAGCCCTGCCTTCGGGGGGGCGAGGAATGAGCAGTTCTTC. This translates into CASSPAFGGARNEQFF. This chain connects TRBV6-2 or TRBV6-3 to TRBJ2-1; 8 bases fit TRBD2. Germline V CDR1 and CDR2: MNHEY, SVGEGT. The CDR3 contains 16 residues. V was pared by 6 bases and J by 7 bases, with 14 bases of the junction left unmatched.

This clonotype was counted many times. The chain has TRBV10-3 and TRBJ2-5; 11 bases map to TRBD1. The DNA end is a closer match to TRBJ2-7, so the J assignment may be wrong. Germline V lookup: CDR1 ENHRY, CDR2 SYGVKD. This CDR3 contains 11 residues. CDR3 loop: CATGTGGEQYF. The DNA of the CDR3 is TGTGCCACCGGGACAGGGGGCGAGCAGTACTTC.

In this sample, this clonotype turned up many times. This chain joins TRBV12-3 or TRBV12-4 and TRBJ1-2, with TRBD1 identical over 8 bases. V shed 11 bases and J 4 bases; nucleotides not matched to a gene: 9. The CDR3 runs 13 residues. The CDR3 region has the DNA TGTGCCGCCAGGACAGGGACAGGCTATGGCTACACCTTC. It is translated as CAARTGTGYGYTF.

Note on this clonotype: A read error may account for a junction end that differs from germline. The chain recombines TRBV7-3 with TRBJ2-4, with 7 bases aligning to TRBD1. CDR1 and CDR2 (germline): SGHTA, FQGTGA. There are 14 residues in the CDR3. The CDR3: CAGSPTGATYEQYF. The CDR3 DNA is TGTGCCGGCAGCCCCACAGGGGCCACCTACGAGCAGTACTTT.

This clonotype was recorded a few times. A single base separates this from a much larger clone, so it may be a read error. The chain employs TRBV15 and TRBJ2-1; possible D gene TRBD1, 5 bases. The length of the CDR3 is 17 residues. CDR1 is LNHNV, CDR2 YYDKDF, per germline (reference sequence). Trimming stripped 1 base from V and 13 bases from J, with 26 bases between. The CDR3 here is CATSRVVQVYGEETQFF. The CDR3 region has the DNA TGTGCCACCAGCAGAGTGGTACAGGTTTATGGGGAAGAGACCCAGTTCTTC.